The entry that follows covers one T cell receptor (beta chain) sequence. Only in-frame clones appear in the TCRdb table, and some are missing; sequencing was by immunoSEQ multiplex PCR. The sample has under 65,000 clones, approximately 84% seen once. This entry belongs to a study of OX40 agonist ivuxolimab in advanced cancers. Study-level information: Clinicians treated patients with ivuxolimab, an agonistic anti-OX40 (CD134) antibody. Patients were infused with ivuxolimab every 2 weeks at 0.01 to 10 mg/kg. Age averaged about 66 years (range roughly 23 to 80), and roughly 82% were male.

Germline V gives CDR1 SGHVS, CDR2 FNYEAQ. CDR3 length equals 11 residues. Between the trimmed V and J ends, which lost 5 bases and 2 bases, there was a span of 3 bases. The receptor comes from an adult with an advanced solid tumor such as melanoma, head and neck, liver or kidney cancer. The sequences come from CD4+ or CD8+ T cells sorted from blood, collected in a trial of the OX40 agonist ivuxolimab. The chain links TRBV7-6 to TRBJ2-5, with D unclear. CDR3 DNA: TGTGCCAGCAGCGCTCAAGAGACCCAGTACTTC. As protein: CASSAQETQYF.